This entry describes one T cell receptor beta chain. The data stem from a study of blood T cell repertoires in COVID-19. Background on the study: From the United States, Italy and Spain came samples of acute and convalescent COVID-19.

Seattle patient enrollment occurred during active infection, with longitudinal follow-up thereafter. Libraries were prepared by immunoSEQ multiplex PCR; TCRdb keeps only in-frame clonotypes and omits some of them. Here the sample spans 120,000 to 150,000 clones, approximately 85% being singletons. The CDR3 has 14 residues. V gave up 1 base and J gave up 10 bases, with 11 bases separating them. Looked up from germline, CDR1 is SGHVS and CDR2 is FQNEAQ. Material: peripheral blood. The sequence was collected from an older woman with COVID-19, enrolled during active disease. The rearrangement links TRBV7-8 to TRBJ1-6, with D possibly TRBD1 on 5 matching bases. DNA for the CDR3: TGTGCCAGCAGCTTAGACGGGGGGGAGTCACCCCTCCACTTT. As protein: CASSLDGGESPLHF.